A single sample gave rise to the 9 T cell receptor beta chains below, sequenced in a study of cytotoxic CD8 clonotypes in ibrutinib-treated CLL. Clones were sequenced by immunoSEQ multiplex PCR, and TCRdb holds only the in-frame ones, with some missing. The sample shows some 130,000 clones, approximately 85% of them seen only once. The specimen comprised PBMCs, sampled after 24 months of ibrutinib treatment. Receptor source: a human donor with chronic lymphocytic leukemia.

This sequence joins TRBV4-1 and TRBJ1-1; D gene uncertain. Germline lookup yields CDR1 MGHRA and CDR2 YSYEKL. Trimming stripped 9 bases from V and 3 bases from J, with 23 bases between. The CDR3 contains 16 residues. The CDR3 loop reads CASSKQNGVRDTEAFF. In DNA form, the CDR3 reads TGCGCCAGTTCCAAACAGAATGGGGTGAGGGACACTGAAGCTTTCTTT.

This sequence joins TRBV29-1 and TRBJ1-5, with TRBD1 identical over 7 bases. Germline CDR1 and CDR2: SQVTM and ANQGSEA. V shed 5 bases, J shed 2 bases, and the junction held 3 bases outside the gene matches. This CDR3 is built from 13 residues. In DNA form, the CDR3 reads TGCAGCGTTTCCGGGACAGGCAATCAGCCCCAGCATTTT. Amino acid sequence: CSVSGTGNQPQHF.

V usage is TRBV6-5 and J usage is TRBJ1-6; TRBD1 might be the D (5 bases). CDR1 MNHEY and CDR2 SVGAGI come from the germline V gene. CDR3 size: 15 residues. V was trimmed by 2 bases and J by 2 bases, leaving 7 bases between them. CDR3 loop: CASSYETAYNSPLHF. The CDR3 bases are TGTGCCAGCAGTTACGAGACAGCCTATAATTCACCCCTCCACTTT.

The chain has TRBV28 and TRBJ2-7, with 10 positions matching TRBD1. After removal of 4 bases from V and 7 bases from J, the junction contained 7 bases not matched to a gene. The CDR3 covers 14 residues. Germline CDR1 reads MDHEN; CDR2 reads SYDVKM. The CDR3 bases are TGTGCCAGCAGTTCTTGGACAGGGGGGAAGGAGCAGTACTTC. Translated, it gives CASSSWTGGKEQYF.

This clone came up once. The CDR3 DNA follows: TGTGCCAGCAGCTTATTTGAGAATCAGCCCCAGCATTTT. Translating it yields CASSLFENQPQHF. The chain couples TRBV11-2 to TRBJ1-5; no clear D. V was trimmed by 2 bases and J by 4 bases, leaving 6 bases between them. From germline, CDR1 is SGHAT and CDR2 FQNNGV. The CDR3 has 13 residues.

The chain links TRBV9 to TRBJ1-1, with D perhaps TRBD1 (5 bases). The germline CDR1 and CDR2 sequences are SGDLS and YYNGEE. The CDR3 sequence is 15 residues long. V was shortened by 3 bases and J by 3 bases, with 15 bases between the two germline ends. The CDR3 region is CASSARLGVYTEAFF. For the CDR3, the DNA is TGTGCCAGCAGCGCCCGGTTGGGGGTTTACACTGAAGCTTTCTTT.

The rearrangement uses TRBV5-1 and TRBJ1-2; D is undetermined. This CDR3 is built from 12 residues. CDR1 is SGHRS and CDR2 is YFSETQ in the germline V gene. V lost 3 bases to trimming and J lost 6 bases, with 9 bases between them. CDR3 DNA sequence: TGCGCCAGCAGCTATGAAACCGATGGCTACACCTTC. Translating gives CASSYETDGYTF.

V is TRBV5-1 and J is TRBJ2-5; TRBD2 aligns across 8 bases. The CDR3 spans 16 residues. Losses at the gene ends were 4 bases for V and 2 bases for J; bases not matched to a gene: 10. CDR1 is SGHRS, CDR2 YFSETQ, per germline. The CDR3 bases are TGCGCCAGCAGCCGGGCGGGGGGTCTTCTTCAAGAGACCCAGTACTTC. Amino acids: CASSRAGGLLQETQYF. Looking up the rest from reference TRBV5-1 and TRBJ2-5 gives the full variable domain: KAGVTQTPRYLIKTRGQQVTLSCSPISGHRSVSWYQQTPGQGLQFLFEYFSETQRNKGNFPGRFSGRQFSNSRSEMNVSTLELGDSALYLCASSRAGGLLQETQYFGPGTRLLVL.

By share of the sample, this clone is medium-sized. The V call is TRBV25-1, the J call TRBJ1-1; 8 bases fit TRBD1. The CDR3 spans 16 residues. With V trimmed by 3 bases and J by 3 bases, 9 bases remained unmatched. Germline assignment: CDR1 MGHDK and CDR2 SYGVNS. The CDR3 DNA reads as TGTGCCAGCAGTGAGGCAGGGGGCTTGGCGGACACTGAAGCTTTCTTT. Amino acid sequence: CASSEAGGLADTEAFF.